This T cell receptor (beta chain) was identified in a study of identical twins. Points from the study as a whole: With abundant cord blood beta clonotypes, insertions were fewer; memory repertoires showed no such pattern.

TCRdb recomputed calls from the 5' RACE reads with MiXCR, one row per CDR3 protein. The data contain some 230,000 distinct CDR3 sequences, 6.5% of them singletons. V was clipped by 0 bases and J by 5 bases, with 12 bases between them. The germline gives CDR1 SGDLS, CDR2 YYNGEE. This CDR3 spans 15 amino acids. Every sampled donor was Caucasian and healthy. This clonotype appeared a few times. Its antigen is unidentified. The sample was also reused in another study, on T cells expressing NK-cell markers. Per that study: The TCR beta repertoires originated in sorted CD3+CD56+NKG2C+, CD3+CD56+NKG2C- and CD3+CD56-NKG2C+ T cells.

This clonotype was sampled from a woman aged 18-29 years in good health. What was sequenced was CD8+ T cells sorted from blood. This chain links TRBV9 with TRBJ2-1; D assignment may be TRBD1 or TRBD2 (6 bases each). DNA for the CDR3: TGTGCCAGCAGCGTAGGAGGGGGGTCCCACAATGAGCAGTTCTTC. This encodes CASSVGGGSHNEQFF. Based on the CDR3 plus reference TRBV9 and TRBJ2-1, the full variable domain is DSGVTQTPKHLITATGQRVTLRCSPRSGDLSVYWYQQSLDQGLQFLIQYYNGEERAKGNILERFSAQQFPDLHSELNLSSLELGDSALYFCASSVGGGSHNEQFFGPGTRLTVL.